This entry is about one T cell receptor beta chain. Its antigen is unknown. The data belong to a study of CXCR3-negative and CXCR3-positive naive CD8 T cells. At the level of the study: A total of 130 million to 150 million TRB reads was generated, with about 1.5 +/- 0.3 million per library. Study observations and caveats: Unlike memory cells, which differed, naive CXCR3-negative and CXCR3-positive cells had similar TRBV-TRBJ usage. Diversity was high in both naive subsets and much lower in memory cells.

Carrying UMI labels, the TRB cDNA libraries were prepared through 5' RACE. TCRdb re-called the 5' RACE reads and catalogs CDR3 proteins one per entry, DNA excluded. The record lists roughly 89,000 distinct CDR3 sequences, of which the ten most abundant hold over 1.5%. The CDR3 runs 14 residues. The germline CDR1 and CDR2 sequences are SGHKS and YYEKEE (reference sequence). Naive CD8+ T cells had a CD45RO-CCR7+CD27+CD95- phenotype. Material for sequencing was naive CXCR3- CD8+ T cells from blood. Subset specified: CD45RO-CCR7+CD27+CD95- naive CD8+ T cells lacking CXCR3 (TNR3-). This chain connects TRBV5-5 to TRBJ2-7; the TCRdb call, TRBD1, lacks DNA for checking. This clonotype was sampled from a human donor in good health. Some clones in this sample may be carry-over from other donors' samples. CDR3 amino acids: CASSSGTGSYEQYF.